This TCR beta chain comes out of a study of cytomegalovirus exposure and HLA in healthy donors (dated by TCRdb to 2016 to 2017). With regard to the full study: An earlier analysis of some 600 of the donors reported about 280 Gb of sequence data and 90 million to 120 million unique TCR beta sequences obtained from roughly 170 million T cells. Roughly 300 gigabases of sequencing data and approximately 93 million unique TCR sequences were included in an early release covering roughly 600 HLA-typed donors. The genetic ancestry cluster associated with self-reported Caucasian donors included about 81% of the roughly 400 genotyped donors. The study aimed to test whether signatures of past pathogen exposure could be identified by cataloging public T cell receptors. The study used immunosequencing to profile the T cell repertoires of 670 or so subjects and linked those repertoires to cytomegalovirus serostatus. In addition to the first cohort of approximately 670 subjects, a separate validation cohort of 120 different subjects was used. To predict cytomegalovirus infection status, the study combined high-throughput TCR immunosequencing, statistical association of individual TCRs with disease status, and machine learning. In a later analysis, previously published TCR beta repertoires from 666 donors were re-analyzed and high-resolution HLA genotyping was added so that TCR occurrence patterns could be studied. Rather than using new phenotypic data, the later analysis identified candidate immune exposures from TCR beta sequences and from how often those sequences occurred across donors. To decide whether each TCR beta V gene segment behaved as functional or pseudogenic, an earlier analysis of several hundred of the donors relied on high-throughput TCR beta sequencing. Donor age, sex, ethnicity and CMV serostatus were compiled alongside the repertoire data. In a later genetic analysis, genome-wide SNP genotypes for about three fifths of the roughly 670 donors were used, and that subset was treated as a discovery cohort. Every discovery cohort repertoire had been produced on one sequencing platform. Class I and class II HLA loci were covered by the typing at four-digit resolution. The number of donors typed differed by locus, with about 629-630 for A, B, C, DRB1 and DQB1, roughly 520 for DQA1, approximately 580 for DPA1, and around 460 for DPB1. About 5 DR-DQ haplotypes were handled as single units for association and clustering, since linkage in the cohort was strong. Across some 400 genotyped donors of the cohort, an average of about 250,000 unique TCR beta nucleotide sequences per donor were sequenced, and roughly 18% of those sequences were non-productive. Results the study describes overall, beyond this receptor: In both the original and validation cohorts, the classifier was reported to diagnose cytomegalovirus status with high specificity and sensitivity. At a false discovery rate of 0.05, a later analysis linked roughly 17,000 TCR beta sequences to specific HLA alleles. Immune exposure information for the cohort was limited to CMV serostatus. According to a later analysis, most CMV-associated TCR beta chains appeared to be HLA-restricted, and the HLA associations seemed to be driven largely by CMV exposure. Correlated functional status among segregating V segments might be attributable to linkage disequilibrium, but an unknown experimental factor could not be ruled out. In an earlier analysis of some 500 of the donors, most TCR beta V segments were observed in productive rearrangements about 87% or about 30% of the time, broadly matching IMGT annotations. HLA typing was unavailable for some donors at each locus, so association tests used only the typed subset. Because counts were too low, seventeen rarely observed V segments, including chromosome 9 orphons, were excluded from the earlier analysis of 587 of the donors. Because the 87-base-pair reads could not distinguish some IMGT-functional V segments, including TRBV6-2 and TRBV6-3, those segments were excluded. Only TCR beta chains were sequenced in this cohort, and the absence of alpha or paired-chain data limited detectable features. In a later analysis, the rate of TCR association differed among HLA loci, with DRB1 alleles having the most associated TCRs and HLA-C alleles having the fewest. The authors suggested that the approach could potentially be extended to other disease states and immunological phenotypes. Compared with the roughly 710-donor mean, donors in an Asian-associated ancestry cluster had fewer N-insertions in productive TCRs, according to a later genetic analysis. The sequencing pipeline was judged likely to have produced a cluster of highly shared sequence variants as a technical artifact. A few of the identified cytomegalovirus-associated TCR beta chains were confirmed in vitro to be specific for cytomegalovirus antigens. In the study, 150 to 200 TCR beta chains were listed as associated with cytomegalovirus. A further reported finding was that TCR beta sequences accurately predicted the HLA-A and HLA-B alleles for most subjects in the first cohort. Strong co-occurrence of HLA alleles, especially DR and DQ, made assigning TCR associations to individual alleles difficult. In a later genetic analysis, a missense DCLRE1C variant was associated with V-gene and J-gene trimming of TCR beta chains, and the association was replicated in an independent cohort. While some public TCRs were present in many individuals, most TCR sequences turned up only very rarely across donors. In a later analysis, HLA-associated TCR beta chains were found to be more clonally expanded and to have lower generation probabilities than equally common non-associated chains. Several of the top co-occurrence clusters appeared to be linked to parvovirus B19, influenza, CMV and Epstein-Barr virus, according to a later analysis. Presence/absence analyses assumed roughly uniform sequencing depth across donors, an assumption that may not hold.

The cohort comprised fewer than 700 healthy bone marrow donors. At the time of sampling, every cohort member was nominally healthy, though immune exposures that went unrecorded were likely present. The donor tested CMV seropositive, placing the donor among the 250 to 300 seropositive members of the cohort. A peripheral blood sample was provided by each donor, and peripheral blood mononuclear cells were used for TCR beta sequencing. The Qiagen DNeasy Blood Extraction Kit was used to extract genomic DNA from the blood cell samples. A remark on this clone: The target of this receptor is not known. Nothing much larger sits one base from this clone, and base qualities are not available.

Receptor amplification or capture employed the immunoSEQ multiplex PCR assay. A mixture of 60 forward primers for TCR Vbeta segments and 13 reverse primers for TCR Jbeta segments was used in the multiplex PCR. Amplification of the CDR3 region of rearranged TCR beta genes was performed with a multiplex PCR assay on genomic DNA. On the Illumina HiSeq System, the amplified TCR beta libraries were sequenced as 87-base-pair reads. The authors' analysis ran thus. In a later analysis, roughly 80 million unique TCR beta chains were counted across the 500 to 850 repertoires, and around 10 million of these chains were shared by at least two donors. A nearest-neighbor algorithm error-corrected the raw reads and collapsed the reads into unique sequences, merging closely related sequences to remove PCR and sequencing errors. CDR3 sequences were aligned to IMGT reference sequences to assign V, D and J gene segments. For a sequence to be retained, a match of at least six nucleotides to both a V gene segment and a J gene segment was required. Rearrangements were called productive when the CDR3 lacked stop codons and stayed in frame with V and J; all others were non-productive. Following IMGT convention, CDR3 was defined as the stretch from the second conserved V-encoded cysteine up to the conserved J-encoded phenylalanine. In an earlier analysis of 550 to 650 of the donors, sequences lacking an unambiguous match to a single V gene segment were excluded. An earlier analysis of 587 of the donors called V segments functional above 56.7% productive rearrangements and segregating when the between-donor standard deviation exceeded 5%. A statistical classification framework was built to diagnose cytomegalovirus status from the catalog of TCR beta chain sequences. In a later analysis, V and J genes were assigned by comparing TCR nucleotide sequences against IMGT/GENE-DB human TR gene sequences. Using the TCRdist pipeline, a later analysis assigned CDR3 sequences along with most-parsimonious VDJ recombination scenarios. In a later analysis, every TCR beta chain was defined by the combination of its CDR3 amino acid sequence and its V-gene family, and reads without a unique V-gene family were dropped. As a way to deal with suspected cross-contamination and a sequencing artifact, a later analysis dropped approximately 590 nucleotide sequences that were highly shared and had low generation probability. A later analysis calculated a clonal expansion index for each public chain from normalized within-repertoire ranks of inferred template counts. In a later analysis, generation probabilities were computed using a VDJ recombination model fitted to out-of-frame rearrangements, and the results were checked against IGoR. Hypergeometric tests were used in a later analysis to score TCR-TCR, TCR-HLA and TCR-CMV co-occurrence, with a repertoire-size bias correction applied to the TCR pairs. A later analysis estimated false discovery rates by permuting HLA or CMV assignments 20 times. In a later analysis, co-occurring TCRs were grouped using DBSCAN, and TCRdist sequence similarity was added for clustering within HLA-allele-positive subsets. Co-occurrence clustering excluded repertoires with fewer than 30,000 or more than 120,000 public chains, plus five with anomalous nucleotide sharing. Not all clones reach the TCRdb copy of this immuneACCESS table, which keeps in-frame sequences only. Checked studies attribute under half of the gap to unresolved V genes and leave the rest unexplained. D and trimming were read from the DNA, whereas the V and J calls and clone size are those reported in that table. Here the sample has some 200,000 clones; about 9.4% occur a single time. The ten biggest clones cover less than 1.5% of the sample.

Cut back by 4 bases and 2 bases, the V and J ends lie 14 bases apart. The CDR3 numbers 15 residues from cysteine through phenylalanine. Here the CDR3 DNA is all that survives: 45 bases in frame from base 1. Looking up the germline V gene yields CDR1 MNHNS and CDR2 SASEGT. The sequence derives from a woman aged 25 to 39 in good health and CMV-seropositive. The sequenced material came from PBMCs. The rearrangement joined TRBV6-1 to TRBJ1-1, with no D gene named confidently. The sequenced DNA is TGTGCCAGCAGTGCCCAACTGCAACTAAACACTGAAGCTTTCTTT. It encodes CASSAQLQLNTEAFF.